The 7 T cell receptor beta chains given below trace back to one sample, sequenced in a study of OX40 agonist ivuxolimab in advanced cancers. TCRdb keeps only in-frame clones here, not all; method: immunoSEQ multiplex PCR. The data contain about 86,000 clones, approximately 90% of them singletons. The specimen was CD4+ or CD8+ T cells sorted from blood, collected in a trial of the OX40 agonist ivuxolimab. These receptors were collected from an adult with an advanced solid tumor such as melanoma, head and neck, liver or kidney cancer.

This rearrangement joins TRBV7-6 to TRBJ2-2, with TRBD1 matching 12 bases. This CDR3 contains 16 residues. Unmatched junction bases numbered 5, after V lost 3 bases and J lost 6 bases. Germline V CDR1 and CDR2: SGHVS, FNYEAQ. CDR3 protein: CASSFGTGGAAGELFF. CDR3 sequence (DNA): TGTGCCAGCAGCTTTGGGACAGGGGGCGCCGCCGGGGAGCTGTTTTTT.

This clone was seen just once. This chain uses TRBV29-1 with TRBJ2-3, with D unclear. The CDR3 is 13 amino acids. Germline CDR1 is SQVTM and CDR2 is ANQGSEA. V was cut by 3 bases and J by 5 bases, with 12 bases left in between. Here the CDR3 DNA reads TGCAGCGTTGATGGTTCGGTGAAAGATACGCAGTATTTT. This codes for CSVDGSVKDTQYF.

The V and J genes are TRBV4-1 and TRBJ1-3, with a weak D call TRBD1 (6 bases). Trimming stripped 3 bases from V and 0 bases from J, with 15 bases between. The CDR3 loop spans 17 amino acids. Germline V gene sequence: CDR1 MGHRA, CDR2 YSYEKL. CDR3 DNA: TGCGCCAGCAGCCAGGAACAGACAGGCCTCTCTGGAAACACCATATATTTT. It codes for CASSQEQTGLSGNTIYF.

This clone was counted once. The chain links TRBV5-8 to TRBJ2-1; D gene uncertain. The CDR3 runs to 17 residues. Trimming left V 0 bases short and J 2 bases short, with 15 bases between. Germline CDR1 reads SGHTS; CDR2 reads YDEGEE. DNA for the CDR3: TGTGCCAGCAGCTTGGCCCTAATCCCCGGCCCCTACAATGAGCAGTTCTTC. Its translation is CASSLALIPGPYNEQFF.

This chain joins TRBV19 and TRBJ2-2; TRBD2 agrees at 7 bases. The CDR3 has 17 residues. Looked up from germline, CDR1 is LNHDA and CDR2 is SQIVND (reference sequence). With 3 bases clipped from V and 0 bases from J, the junction kept 7 bases outside the gene matches. CDR3 DNA: TGTGCCAGTAGTATGGGGAGGGGCGGCCCGAACACCGGGGAGCTGTTTTTT. This sequence encodes CASSMGRGGPNTGELFF. Complete variable domain (other parts from reference TRBV19 and TRBJ2-2): DGGITQSPKYLFRKEGQNVTLSCEQNLNHDAMYWYRQDPGQGLRLIYYSQIVNDFQKGDIAEGYSVSREKKESFPLTVTSAQKNPTAFYLCASSMGRGGPNTGELFFGEGSRLTVL.

The chain combines TRBV5-1 with TRBJ2-1; D is uncertain. With 2 bases removed from V and 6 bases from J, the gap between germline ends came to 12 bases. CDR1 and CDR2 from the germline V gene are SGHRS and YFSETQ. The CDR3 covers 14 residues. The CDR3 coding sequence is TGCGCCAGCAGCTTCGGGCAAGGTACCAATGAGCAGTTCTTC. This gives the protein CASSFGQGTNEQFF.

This clone was observed a handful of times. The chain couples TRBV19 to TRBJ1-5; D ambiguous. The CDR3 has 14 amino acids. The germline CDR1 and CDR2 sequences are LNHDA and SQIVND (reference sequence). V was shortened by 3 bases and J by 2 bases, with 8 bases between the two germline ends. CDR3 region: CASSMREGNQPQHF. DNA for the CDR3: TGTGCCAGTAGTATGCGGGAAGGCAATCAGCCCCAGCATTTT. Using reference TRBV19 and TRBJ1-5 for the parts outside the CDR3, the full variable domain is DGGITQSPKYLFRKEGQNVTLSCEQNLNHDAMYWYRQDPGQGLRLIYYSQIVNDFQKGDIAEGYSVSREKKESFPLTVTSAQKNPTAFYLCASSMREGNQPQHFGDGTRLSIL.